This T cell receptor (beta chain) was captured in a study of glioma-infiltrating T cells. Study conclusions and caveats: Tissue-blood divergence was below expectation in non-neoplastic patients, above in gliomas. CDR3 overlap between tissue and blood was very small.

The iRepertoire nested amplicon-rescue multiplex PCR amplified TCR alpha and beta CDR3s from RNA. Input was roughly 100-450 ng of tissue mRNA or PBMC total RNA. TCRdb redid the calling of the multiplex PCR reads with MiXCR, one entry per CDR3 protein. The sample has tens of thousands of distinct CDR3 sequences, about 40% seen once. V dropped 1 base and J dropped 2; count of bases not matched to a gene: 6. CDR1 SGHAT and CDR2 FQDESV come from the germline V gene (reference sequence). This CDR3 has 16 residues. This clonotype was seen a single time. Antigen: not known. A much larger clone differs from this one at a single base, so this may be a read error.

Input material: glioma tissue, nonneoplastic brain tissue, or PBMCs (not recorded which). This chain links TRBV11-1 with TRBJ2-7; 9 nucleotides line up with TRBD2. This receptor was identified in a human donor with low-grade glioma or glioblastoma, undergoing nonglioma brain surgery, or in good health (not recorded which). CDR3 sequence reads: CASSLDHLAGTYEQYF. The CDR3 nucleotides are TGTGCCAGCAGCTTAGACCATCTAGCGGGGACCTACGAGCAGTACTTC.